Listed below are T cell receptor beta chains from one sample, sequenced in a study of cytomegalovirus exposure and HLA in healthy donors. This table comes from immunoSEQ multiplex PCR, and its TCRdb copy is limited to in-frame clones, with some not included. In the table there are about 140,000 clones, 70% to 75% of which are singletons. Sequenced: PBMCs. The receptor source for this set is a woman aged 25 to 39 in good health and CMV-seronegative. The CDR3 runs from the conserved cysteine through the conserved F or W. D genes are given only for firm matches. Only part of the rows carry a size: once, few, many, or a class if the clone is expanded.

J,V,D,size,DNA,CDR3
TRBJ2-3,TRBV25-1,NA,NA,TGTGCCAGCAGGGAGGAGGTTACAGATACGCAGTATTTT,CASREEVTDTQYF
TRBJ1-5,TRBV10-3,TRBD1,few,TGTGCCATCAGCCGTACAGGGGACAATCAGCCCCAGCATTTT,CAISRTGDNQPQHF
TRBJ1-2,TRBV30,TRBD1,NA,TGTGCCTGGAGTTTTCTAGGGACAGATGGCTACACCTTC,CAWSFLGTDGYTF
TRBJ2-7,TRBV7-8,NA,NA,TGTTCCAGCAAGCAGAGGCCGGCATACGAGCAGTACTTC,CSSKQRPAYEQYF
TRBJ2-3,TRBV27,NA,NA,TGTGCCAGCAGTTCAGTTCGAGATACGCAGTATTTT,CASSSVRDTQYF
TRBJ2-5,TRBV6-5,TRBD2,NA,TGTGCCAGCAGTTACTCGAGTAACGGCGGGGGAGGGACCCAGTACTTC,CASSYSSNGGGGTQYF
TRBJ1-2,TRBV27,NA,NA,TGTGCCAGCAGTTTACTAGACTACTATGGCTACACCTTC,CASSLLDYYGYTF
TRBJ1-6,TRBV5-4,TRBD1,NA,TGTGCCAGCAGCTCCAATTCCGGGACAGCCACGACCGGGCCCCTCCACTTT,CASSSNSGTATTGPLHF
TRBJ1-2,TRBV6-5,NA,NA,TGTGCCAGTCGTGGGAGCGGGGTTAACTATGGCTACACCTTC,CASRGSGVNYGYTF
TRBJ2-7,TRBV9,TRBD1,NA,TGTGCCAGCAGCGACCGGGACAGGGACTTCGACGAGCAGTACTTC,CASSDRDRDFDEQYF
TRBJ2-5,TRBV5-1,NA,once,TGCGCCAGCAGCCCGATGATTGGAGGTGGCCAAGAGACCCAGTACTTC,CASSPMIGGGQETQYF
TRBJ1-2,TRBV7-2,TRBD1,NA,TGTGCCAGCAGCTTATCTCCGGGACAGGGATATGGCTACACCTTC,CASSLSPGQGYGYTF